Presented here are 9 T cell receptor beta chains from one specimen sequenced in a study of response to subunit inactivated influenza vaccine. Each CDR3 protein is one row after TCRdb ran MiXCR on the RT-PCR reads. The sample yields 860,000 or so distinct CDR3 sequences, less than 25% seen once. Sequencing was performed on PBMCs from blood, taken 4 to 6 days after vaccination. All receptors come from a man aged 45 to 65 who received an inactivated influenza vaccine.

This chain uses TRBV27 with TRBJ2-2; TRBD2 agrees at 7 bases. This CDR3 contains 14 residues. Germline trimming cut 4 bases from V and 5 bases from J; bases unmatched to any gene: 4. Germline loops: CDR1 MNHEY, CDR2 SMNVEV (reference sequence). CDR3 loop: CASSWGGETGELFF. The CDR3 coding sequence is TGTGCCAGCAGTTGGGGGGGAGAAACCGGGGAGCTGTTTTTT.

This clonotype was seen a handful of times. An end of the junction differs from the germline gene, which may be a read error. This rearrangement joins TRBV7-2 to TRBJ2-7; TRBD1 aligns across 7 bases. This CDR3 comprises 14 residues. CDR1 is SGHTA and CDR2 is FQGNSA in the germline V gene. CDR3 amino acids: CASSLTTGPYEQYF. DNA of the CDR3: TGCGCCAGCAGCCTAACGACAGGGCCCTACGAGCAGTACTTC.

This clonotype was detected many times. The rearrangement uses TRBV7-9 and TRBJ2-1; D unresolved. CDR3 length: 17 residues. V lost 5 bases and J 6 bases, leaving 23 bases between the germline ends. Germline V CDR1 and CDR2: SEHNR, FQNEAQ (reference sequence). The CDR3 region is CASSPPFRSVRANEQFF. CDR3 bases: TGTGCCAGCAGCCCGCCCTTTCGCTCAGTTAGGGCCAATGAGCAGTTCTTC.

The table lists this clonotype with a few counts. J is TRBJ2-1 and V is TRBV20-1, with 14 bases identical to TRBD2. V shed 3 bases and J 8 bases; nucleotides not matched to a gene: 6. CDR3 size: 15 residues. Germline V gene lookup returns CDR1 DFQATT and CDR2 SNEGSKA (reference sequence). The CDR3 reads CSASTGTSGSYEQFF. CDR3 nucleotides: TGCAGTGCTAGTACCGGGACTAGCGGGAGTTATGAGCAGTTCTTC.

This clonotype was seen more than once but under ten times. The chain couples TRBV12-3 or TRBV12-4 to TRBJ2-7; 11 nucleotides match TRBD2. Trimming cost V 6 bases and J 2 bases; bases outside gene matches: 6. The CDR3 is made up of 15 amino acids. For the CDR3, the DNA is TGTGCCAGCAGGCTGACTAGCGGGGCGACCTACGAGCAGTACTTC. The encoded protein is CASRLTSGATYEQYF.

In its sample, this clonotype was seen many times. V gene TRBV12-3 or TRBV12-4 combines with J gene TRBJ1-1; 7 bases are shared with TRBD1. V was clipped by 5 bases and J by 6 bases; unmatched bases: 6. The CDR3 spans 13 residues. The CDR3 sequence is CASSTTGVPEAFF. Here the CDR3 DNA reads TGTGCCAGCAGTACCACAGGGGTACCTGAAGCTTTCTTT.

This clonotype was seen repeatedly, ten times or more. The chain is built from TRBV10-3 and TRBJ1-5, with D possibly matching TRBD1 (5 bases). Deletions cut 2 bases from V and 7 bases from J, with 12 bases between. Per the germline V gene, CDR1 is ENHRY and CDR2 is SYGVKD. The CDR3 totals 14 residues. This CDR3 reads CAISEGQGGQPQHF. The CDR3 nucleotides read TGTGCCATCAGTGAGGGGCAGGGCGGCCAGCCCCAGCATTTT.

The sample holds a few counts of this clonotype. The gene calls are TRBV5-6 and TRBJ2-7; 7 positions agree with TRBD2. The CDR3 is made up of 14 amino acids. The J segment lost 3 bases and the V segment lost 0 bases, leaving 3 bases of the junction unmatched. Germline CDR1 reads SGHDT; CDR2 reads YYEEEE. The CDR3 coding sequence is TGTGCCAGCAGCTTGGGCGGGAGCTACTACGAGCAGTACTTC. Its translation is CASSLGGSYYEQYF.

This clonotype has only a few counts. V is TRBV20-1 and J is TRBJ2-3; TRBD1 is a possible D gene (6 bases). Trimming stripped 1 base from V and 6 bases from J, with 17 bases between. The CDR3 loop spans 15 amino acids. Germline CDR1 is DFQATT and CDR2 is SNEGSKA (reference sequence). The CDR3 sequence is CSARAFRDIRDTQYF. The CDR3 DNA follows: TGCAGTGCTAGAGCGTTCCGGGACATAAGGGATACGCAGTATTTT.